These 18 T cell receptor beta chains were sequenced from one sample in a study of blood T cells in healthy people across ages (dated by TCRdb to between 2014 and 2017). Library prep was done by 5' RACE. Sequencer: Illumina HiSeq 2500. A second PCR of roughly 7 to 11 cycles was performed with a sample-barcoded 5' primer and a J-beta primer mix. TCRdb trimmed the raw reads at Q25, called clones with MiXCR and kept productive beta chains. Each entry is one CDR3 protein sequence, shown with its most common DNA and genes. Recorded for this sample are about 1.4 million distinct CDR3 sequences; around 59% of them occurred a single time. Over 5.5% of the sample belongs to the ten largest clones. Sequences were obtained from blood. These receptors were obtained from a man in his late teens or twenties in good health.

V gene TRBV10-3 combines with J gene TRBJ2-7; D is undetermined. CDR3 length: 13 amino acids. V was shortened by 6 bases and J by 2 bases, with 11 bases between the two germline ends. Per the germline V gene, CDR1 is ENHRY and CDR2 is SYGVKD. Here the CDR3 DNA reads TGTGCCATCAGAGTGGACCAACCCTACGAGCAGTACTTC. It yields the protein CAIRVDQPYEQYF.

This clonotype was picked up a small number of times. The chain is built from TRBV4-1 and TRBJ1-2; D remains unclear. The CDR3 length is 15 residues. Germline V gives CDR1 MGHRA, CDR2 YSYEKL. Trimming took 0 bases from V and 2 from J, leaving 10 bases between them. DNA for the CDR3: TGCGCCAGCAGCCAAGAGAGCCGAGGGAACTATGGCTACACCTTC. Translation: CASSQESRGNYGYTF.

This sequence joins TRBV20-1 and TRBJ2-7; tentative D call: TRBD2 (5 bases). Deletions cut 1 base from V and 4 bases from J, with 17 bases between. The CDR3 length is 15 residues. Germline V gene sequence: CDR1 DFQATT, CDR2 SNEGSKA (reference sequence). The CDR3 DNA is TGCAGTGCTAGAGTGGTAATGGGAGTAGGTTACGAGCAGTACTTC. Its translation is CSARVVMGVGYEQYF.

The rearrangement joins TRBV12-3 or TRBV12-4 to TRBJ2-7; D gene ambiguous. The CDR3 is made up of 13 amino acids. Between the trimmed V and J ends, which lost 7 bases and 2 bases, there was a span of 12 bases. The CDR3 nucleotides are TGTGCCAGCACTCCGCACGAGGCCTACGAGCAGTACTTC. As protein: CASTPHEAYEQYF.

This clonotype was observed a few times. The chain has TRBV4-3 and TRBJ1-2; possibly TRBD1 for D (6 bases). The CDR3 spans 14 residues. V was pared by 3 bases and J by 8 bases, with 16 bases between. The germline V gene has CDR1 LGHNA and CDR2 YSLEER. This CDR3 reads CASSQEGGRGGYTF. The CDR3, as DNA: TGCGCCAGCAGCCAGGAGGGGGGCAGAGGCGGCTACACCTTC.

The gene calls are TRBV27 and TRBJ2-1; tentative D call: TRBD2 (5 bases). Per the germline V gene, CDR1 is MNHEY and CDR2 is SMNVEV (reference sequence). Deletions cut 7 bases from V and 1 base from J, with 14 bases between. The CDR3 consists of 15 residues. In DNA form, the CDR3 reads TGTGCCAGCACCCACGGCGGGCCGTCCTACAATGAGCAGTTCTTC. It specifies CASTHGGPSYNEQFF.

The CDR3 sequence: CASSFLRGQGASVADTQYF. In DNA form, the CDR3 reads TGTGCCAGCAGTTTCCTTAGGGGTCAGGGGGCAAGTGTAGCAGATACGCAGTATTTT. The chain employs TRBV12-3 or TRBV12-4 and TRBJ2-3; 8 bases line up with TRBD1. This CDR3 has 19 residues. Trimming at V came to 3 bases and at J to 4 bases, leaving 18 bases not matched to a gene.

V is TRBV28 and J is TRBJ1-1, with 10 bases that match TRBD1. Germline V gene lookup returns CDR1 MDHEN and CDR2 SYDVKM. V was clipped by 5 bases and J by 7 bases; unmatched bases: 7. The CDR3 extends over 14 amino acids. CDR3 amino acids: CASSAGTGVHEAFF. The CDR3 nucleotides are TGTGCCAGCAGTGCCGGGACAGGGGTTCATGAAGCTTTCTTT.

The V gene is TRBV3-1, the J gene TRBJ2-5; 8 nucleotides line up with TRBD2. The CDR3 runs to 15 residues. The V gene end was trimmed by 5 bases and the J gene end by 3 bases; junction bases not matched to a gene: 8. CDR1 and CDR2 (germline): LGHDT, YNNKEL (reference sequence). The CDR3 DNA is TGTGCCAGCAGCAAAGGTGTCGGGAGGGAAGAGACCCAGTACTTC. Translated, it gives CASSKGVGREETQYF.

The chain joins TRBV6-6 to TRBJ2-5, with a tentative D call TRBD2 (5 bases). Germline V gene data show CDR1 as MNHNY and CDR2 as SVGAGI (reference sequence). Trimming cost V 8 bases and J 4 bases, with 17 bases left between them. This CDR3 region has 14 residues. CDR3 sequence: CASSPGVSGETQYF. The DNA of the CDR3 is TGTGCCAGCTCCCCCGGGGTTTCGGGAGAGACCCAGTACTTC.

Concerning this clonotype: Its ends do not fully match the called genes, so a read error is possible. The genes are TRBV7-9 and TRBJ2-1, with D perhaps matching TRBD2 (7 bases). The CDR3 has 15 amino acids. Germline V gene sequence: CDR1 SEHNR, CDR2 FQNEAQ (reference sequence). The CDR3 spells CASSLRRGLDNEQFF. The CDR3 DNA follows: TGCGCCAGCAGCTTAAGGCGGGGGCTAGACAATGAGCAGTTCTTC.

This clonotype appeared once. The chain uses TRBV9 and TRBJ1-2, with 8 nucleotides matching TRBD1. Germline lookup yields CDR1 SGDLS and CDR2 YYNGEE. Germline trimming cut 4 bases from V and 8 bases from J; bases unmatched to any gene: 7. This CDR3 has 13 residues. CDR3 loop: CASSPGGPGGYTF. CDR3 bases: TGTGCCAGCAGCCCAGGGGGCCCGGGGGGCTACACCTTC. Based on the CDR3 plus reference TRBV9 and TRBJ1-2, the full variable domain is DSGVTQTPKHLITATGQRVTLRCSPRSGDLSVYWYQQSLDQGLQFLIQYYNGEERAKGNILERFSAQQFPDLHSELNLSSLELGDSALYFCASSPGGPGGYTFGSGTRLTVV.

This clonotype appeared a few times. J is TRBJ2-1 and V is TRBV7-2; D gene uncertain. Per the germline V gene, CDR1 is SGHTA and CDR2 is FQGNSA. Trimming took off 1 base at V and 9 bases at J, with 4 bases between the two ends. The CDR3 has 11 amino acids. The CDR3: CASSLESEQFF. The CDR3 nucleotides read TGTGCCAGCAGCTTAGAGTCTGAGCAGTTCTTC.

This chain uses TRBV27 with TRBJ2-7; TRBD1 matches at 7 bases. CDR1 and CDR2 from the germline V gene are MNHEY and SMNVEV (reference sequence). With V trimmed by 2 bases and J by 0 bases, 7 bases remained unmatched. The CDR3 has 16 residues. The CDR3 sequence is CASSLMPTGTSYEQYF. The CDR3 nucleotides read TGTGCCAGCAGTTTAATGCCGACAGGGACCTCCTACGAGCAGTACTTC.

The gene calls are TRBV20-1 and TRBJ1-6, with 7 nucleotides matching TRBD1. The CDR3 length is 17 residues. Germline CDR1 DFQATT, CDR2 SNEGSKA (reference sequence). V lost 2 bases to trimming and J lost 2 bases; unmatched junction nucleotides: 9. CDR3 region: CSARPRQGGAYNSPLHF. CDR3 DNA: TGCAGTGCTAGACCCCGACAGGGAGGGGCCTATAATTCACCCCTCCACTTT.

This clonotype appeared many times. The chain links TRBV20-1 to TRBJ1-2, with unresolved D. Germline V gives CDR1 DFQATT, CDR2 SNEGSKA (reference sequence). CDR3 length: 14 amino acids. Between the trimmed V and J ends, which lost 0 bases and 4 bases, there was a span of 12 bases. The CDR3 DNA reads as TGCAGTGCTAGAGACTACCGGGCCGTCTATGGCTACACCTTC. This codes for CSARDYRAVYGYTF.

This chain uses TRBV7-8 with TRBJ2-7; D could derive from TRBD1 or TRBD2 (5 bases each). The CDR3 covers 16 residues. V was shortened by 1 base and J by 5 bases, with 18 bases between the two germline ends. Germline loops: CDR1 SGHVS, CDR2 FQNEAQ. For the CDR3, the DNA is TGTGCCAGCAGCTTAGATACCTACCGGGACCCGGACGAGCAGTACTTC. Translated, it gives CASSLDTYRDPDEQYF.

This chain joins TRBV27 and TRBJ2-1, with D possibly TRBD2 on 7 matching bases. V shed 5 bases and J shed 7 bases, with 15 bases lying between them. Per germline, CDR1 MNHEY and CDR2 SMNVEV (reference sequence). This CDR3 region has 14 residues. The CDR3 protein is CASSGEGGGNEQFF. CDR3 DNA sequence: TGTGCCAGCAGTGGGGAGGGGGGGGGGAATGAGCAGTTCTTC.